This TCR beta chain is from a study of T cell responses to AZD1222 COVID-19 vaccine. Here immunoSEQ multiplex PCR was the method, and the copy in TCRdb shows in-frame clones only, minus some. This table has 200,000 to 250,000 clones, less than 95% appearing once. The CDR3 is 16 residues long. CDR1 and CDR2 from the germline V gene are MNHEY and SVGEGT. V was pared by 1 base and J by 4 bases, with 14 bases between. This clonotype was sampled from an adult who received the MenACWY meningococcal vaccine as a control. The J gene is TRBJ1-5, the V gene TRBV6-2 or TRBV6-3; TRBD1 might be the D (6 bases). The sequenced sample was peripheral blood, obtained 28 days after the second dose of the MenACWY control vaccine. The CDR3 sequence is CASSYWGALVNQPQHF. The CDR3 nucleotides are TGTGCCAGCAGTTACTGGGGGGCGTTGGTAAATCAGCCCCAGCATTTT.